The 26 T cell receptor beta chains below were found in one sample sequenced in a study of cytomegalovirus exposure and HLA in healthy donors. The PCR contained 60 Vbeta and 13 Jbeta primers. Sequencing was performed with immunoSEQ multiplex PCR; in TCRdb, only in-frame clones are kept and a portion is missing. This table has a few hundred thousand clones, over 75% appearing once. Sequences were obtained from PBMCs. These receptors all stem from a woman between 50 and 59 years old in good health and CMV-seropositive.

This chain connects TRBV5-1 to TRBJ1-1, with D unclear. This CDR3 has 15 amino acids. Germline loops: CDR1 SGHRS, CDR2 YFSETQ. V lost 1 base and J 1 base, leaving 11 bases between the germline ends. CDR3 protein: CASSLNAGTNTEAFF. The CDR3, as DNA: TGCGCCAGCAGCTTGAATGCAGGAACGAACACTGAAGCTTTCTTT.

Comment on this clone: At the DNA level, this CDR3 is encoded by other sequences in the same sample as well. The rearrangement joins TRBV5-1 to TRBJ2-5, with D tentatively TRBD1 (5 bases). The CDR3 spans 16 residues. The V gene's germline CDR1 is SGHRS and CDR2 YFSETQ. V lost 4 bases and J 0 bases, leaving 16 bases between the germline ends. In DNA, the CDR3 is TGCGCCAGCAGCGCCGGTACAGCAGGGTACCAAGAGACCCAGTACTTC. This gives the protein CASSAGTAGYQETQYF.

The rearrangement joins TRBV5-1 to TRBJ2-5; 7 bases map to TRBD1. The CDR3 totals 15 residues. V lost 0 bases, J lost 2 bases, and 4 bases stayed unmatched. The germline CDR1 and CDR2 sequences are SGHRS and YFSETQ. CDR3 bases: TGCGCCAGCAGCTTGGTGACACAGGGGCAAGAGACCCAGTACTTC. Its protein is CASSLVTQGQETQYF.

This clone has a single count. V is TRBV4-1 and J is TRBJ2-5, with D tentatively TRBD2 (6 bases). The germline gives CDR1 MGHRA, CDR2 YSYEKL. CDR3 length: 16 residues. V lost 1 base and J lost 2, with 14 bases in between. The CDR3 spells CASSQGEAVGQETQYF. The CDR3 bases are TGCGCCAGCAGCCAAGGGGAGGCGGTTGGACAAGAGACCCAGTACTTC.

The chain joins TRBV7-2 to TRBJ2-5, with D unresolved. The CDR3 sequence is 13 residues long. Germline V CDR1 and CDR2: SGHTA, FQGNSA. The V end was cut by 2 bases, the J end by 5 bases, with 9 bases between. CDR3 amino acids: CASSLQVRETQYF. The CDR3 nucleotides are TGTGCCAGCAGCTTACAGGTCCGCGAGACCCAGTACTTC.

V usage is TRBV9 and J usage is TRBJ1-4; no definite D call. The germline V and J ends were trimmed by 3 bases and 4 bases, with 10 bases remaining between them. The CDR3 is 14 amino acids. The V gene's germline CDR1 is SGDLS and CDR2 YYNGEE. The CDR3 is CASSAQDDNEKLFF. CDR3 DNA: TGTGCCAGCAGCGCTCAGGATGATAATGAAAAACTGTTTTTT. Full variable domain (remainder filled in from reference TRBV9 and TRBJ1-4): DSGVTQTPKHLITATGQRVTLRCSPRSGDLSVYWYQQSLDQGLQFLIQYYNGEERAKGNILERFSAQQFPDLHSELNLSSLELGDSALYFCASSAQDDNEKLFFGSGTQLSVL.

The chain carries TRBV5-1 and TRBJ1-2, with D possibly being TRBD1 (6 bases). The CDR3 consists of 14 residues. The germline V gene encodes CDR1 SGHRS and CDR2 YFSETQ. V gave up 3 bases and J gave up 2 bases, with 11 bases separating them. The CDR3 is CASSWLDRNYGYTF. The CDR3 coding sequence is TGCGCCAGCAGCTGGTTAGACAGGAACTATGGCTACACCTTC. The full variable domain, with the rest looked up from reference TRBV5-1 and TRBJ1-2, is KAGVTQTPRYLIKTRGQQVTLSCSPISGHRSVSWYQQTPGQGLQFLFEYFSETQRNKGNFPGRFSGRQFSNSRSEMNVSTLELGDSALYLCASSWLDRNYGYTFGSGTRLTVV.

The DNA for the CDR3 is TGTGCCAGCACAATAGGGACACATCTCTCCTACAATGAGCAGTTCTTC. It yields the protein CASTIGTHLSYNEQFF. The V call is TRBV27, the J call TRBJ2-1; tentative D call: TRBD1 (6 bases). The V end lost 7 bases, the J end lost 0 bases, and 16 bases lay between the germline ends. CDR3 size: 16 residues. Germline CDR1 is MNHEY and CDR2 is SMNVEV (reference sequence).

This rearrangement joins TRBV5-6 to TRBJ1-2; 7 positions agree with TRBD1. The V segment lost 4 bases and the J segment 8 bases; nucleotides outside the gene matches: 5. The CDR3 totals 12 residues. The germline gives CDR1 SGHDT, CDR2 YYEEEE. The CDR3 loop is CASSAGGWGYTF. The CDR3 bases are TGTGCCAGCAGCGCAGGGGGTTGGGGCTACACCTTC.

The V gene is TRBV21-1, the J gene TRBJ1-5. TRBV21-1 constitutes a pseudogene. The CDR3 is 19 amino acids. DNA for the CDR3: TGTGCCAGCAGCAAAGCGACTTCGGCACACCTCTATAGCAATCAGCCCCAGCATTTT. Protein product: CASSKATSAHLYSNQPQHF.

This rearrangement joins TRBV7-3 to TRBJ2-3; D gene uncertain. CDR3 length equals 15 residues. The V and J ends lost 7 bases and 3 bases respectively, with 17 bases between them. The germline V gene has CDR1 SGHTA and CDR2 FQGTGA. The CDR3 region is CASNPGSQVTDTQYF. The CDR3 nucleotides are TGTGCCAGCAACCCAGGAAGCCAAGTTACAGATACGCAGTATTTT.

V usage is TRBV2 and J usage is TRBJ2-3; tentative D call: TRBD1 (6 bases). Germline loops: CDR1 SNHLY, CDR2 FYNNEI. This CDR3 is 14 amino acids long. The germline V and J ends were trimmed by 10 bases and 0 bases, with 14 bases remaining between them. The CDR3 nucleotides are TGTGCCACCGCGACAGGCACTAGCACAGATACGCAGTATTTT. Its protein is CATATGTSTDTQYF.

This chain connects TRBV7-2 to TRBJ2-2; no clear D gene. CDR1 is SGHTA and CDR2 is FQGNSA in the germline V gene. The ends were cut back, 1 base at V and 0 bases at J, with 6 bases in the middle. The CDR3 runs to 15 residues. CDR3 sequence (DNA): TGTGCCAGCAGCTTAGGCGGCGCGAACACCGGGGAGCTGTTTTTT. This gives the protein CASSLGGANTGELFF.

The chain links TRBV11-3 to TRBJ1-6; D is undetermined. The CDR3 is 13 residues long. Trimming took 5 bases from V and 6 from J, leaving 8 bases between them. Germline V CDR1 and CDR2: SGHNT, YENEEA. The DNA for the CDR3 is TGTGCCAGCAGCCCGGGTCCTAATTCACCCCTCCACTTT. Translation: CASSPGPNSPLHF. The full variable domain, with the rest looked up from reference TRBV11-3 and TRBJ1-6, is EAGVVQSPRYKIIEKKQPVAFWCNPISGHNTLYWYLQNLGQGPELLIRYENEEAVDDSQLPKDRFSAERLKGVDSTLKIQPAELGDSAVYLCASSPGPNSPLHFGNGTRLTVT.

The V gene is TRBV6-1, the J gene TRBJ2-5, with 12 bases lining up with TRBD2. Germline V CDR1 and CDR2: MNHNS, SASEGT. The V and J ends lost 2 bases and 1 base, in that order; junction bases with no gene match: 5. The CDR3 loop spans 17 amino acids. The DNA for the CDR3 is TGTGCCAGCAGTGAATTCTGGACTAGCGGGGCCCAAGAGACCCAGTACTTC. This encodes CASSEFWTSGAQETQYF.

The chain is built from TRBV5-1 and TRBJ2-1; TRBD2 aligns across 10 bases. The V gene's germline CDR1 is SGHRS and CDR2 YFSETQ. The CDR3 covers 15 residues. Unmatched junction bases numbered 6, after V lost 4 bases and J lost 5 bases. CDR3 in amino acids: CASSLAGAVDNEQFF. The CDR3 coding sequence is TGCGCCAGCAGCCTAGCGGGGGCCGTAGACAATGAGCAGTTCTTC.

V gene TRBV19 combines with J gene TRBJ1-5, with TRBD1 matching over 7 bases. The CDR3 covers 15 residues. Germline CDR1 LNHDA, CDR2 SQIVND (reference sequence). V lost 4 bases, J lost 4 bases, and 7 bases stayed unmatched. The CDR3 coding sequence is TGTGCCAGTAGTAGCCGGGACAGTTGGAATCAGCCCCAGCATTTT. This translates into CASSSRDSWNQPQHF.

This clone came up a few times. The V gene is TRBV4-1, the J gene TRBJ1-1; D is uncertain. The germline V gene encodes CDR1 MGHRA and CDR2 YSYEKL. This CDR3 region has 14 residues. V was trimmed by 2 bases and J by 0 bases, leaving 7 bases between them. The CDR3 nucleotides are TGCGCCAGCAGCCAAACAGTAATGAACACTGAAGCTTTCTTT. Its protein is CASSQTVMNTEAFF.

The J gene is TRBJ2-7, the V gene TRBV7-2, with D hard to call. Germline lookup yields CDR1 SGHTA and CDR2 FQGNSA. Deletions cut 2 bases from V and 4 bases from J, with 12 bases between. This CDR3 is built from 14 residues. CDR3 coding DNA: TGTGCCAGCAGCTTAAGATATAGAAGTTACGAGCAGTACTTC. Translating gives CASSLRYRSYEQYF.

This clone was detected a few times. V is TRBV7-9 and J is TRBJ1-6, with TRBD1 matching 9 bases. J was trimmed by 7 bases and V by 5 bases; bases with no gene match: 6. Germline V CDR1 and CDR2: SEHNR, FQNEAQ (reference sequence). This CDR3 has 15 residues. This chain's CDR3 is CASSRTGAGNSPLHF. CDR3 nucleotide sequence: TGTGCCAGCAGCCGGACAGGGGCTGGGAATTCACCCCTCCACTTT.

CDR3 DNA sequence: TGTGCCAGCAGCTCTGGCTTCGGACTTTACGAGCAGTACTTC. Its protein product is CASSSGFGLYEQYF. The chain recombines TRBV9 with TRBJ2-7; D perhaps matches TRBD2 (5 bases). The CDR3 is 14 residues long. V lost 4 bases to trimming and J lost 4 bases, with 15 bases between them. The germline V gene has CDR1 SGDLS and CDR2 YYNGEE.

V gene TRBV6-1 combines with J gene TRBJ1-5; TRBD1 matches 7 bases. The CDR3 covers 15 residues. V lost 5 bases to trimming and J lost 4 bases; unmatched junction nucleotides: 8. Germline CDR1 is MNHNS and CDR2 is SASEGT. The CDR3 DNA reads as TGTGCCAGCAGTCACACGACAGGGCTGAATCAGCCCCAGCATTTT. It is translated as CASSHTTGLNQPQHF.

V is TRBV7-9 and J is TRBJ2-3, with 9 bases matching TRBD1. The CDR3 length is 16 residues. V gave up 4 bases and J gave up 2 bases; unmatched junction bases: 7. Germline lookup yields CDR1 SEHNR and CDR2 FQNEAQ (reference sequence). CDR3 sequence: CASSSRTGAVTDTQYF. CDR3 DNA: TGTGCCAGCAGCTCCAGGACAGGGGCTGTCACAGATACGCAGTATTTT.

The chain is built from TRBV5-1 and TRBJ2-5, with 7 bases fitting TRBD2. The CDR3 has 16 residues. V lost 4 bases, J lost 0 bases, and 9 bases stayed unmatched. In germline, CDR1 is SGHRS, CDR2 YFSETQ. CDR3 in DNA: TGCGCCAGCAGCATCGGGGTGGGGGGGTACCAAGAGACCCAGTACTTC. Translation: CASSIGVGGYQETQYF.

This clone has more than one count but fewer than ten. This rearrangement joins TRBV10-1 to TRBJ2-1, with D possibly matching TRBD2 (5 bases). CDR3 length: 14 residues. Germline V CDR1 and CDR2: WNHNN, SYGVQD (reference sequence). Trimming removed 5 bases at V and 0 bases at J, with 8 bases between. The CDR3 sequence is CASSTGISYNEQFF. CDR3 in DNA: TGCGCCAGCAGTACGGGGATCTCCTACAATGAGCAGTTCTTC.

The rearrangement joins TRBV12-5 to TRBJ2-3, with D tentatively TRBD1 (6 bases). CDR1 and CDR2 from the germline V gene are LGHNT and FRNRAP. V was trimmed by 1 base and J by 4 bases, leaving 18 bases between them. The CDR3 length is 17 residues. The CDR3 region has the DNA TGTGCTAGTGGTTTGGCAACCACAGGGATGGGGCCAGATACGCAGTATTTT. Encoded protein: CASGLATTGMGPDTQYF.